The text below deals with one TCR beta chain. Its antigen remains unknown. From 5'RACE with constant-segment primers came TCR alpha and TCR beta cDNA libraries that carried sample barcodes and UMIs. One entry per CDR3 protein, called by TCRdb with MiXCR from the 5' RACE reads. Here the sample spans around 83,000 distinct CDR3 sequences, around a quarter being singletons. The sample belongs to a study of T-cell memory formation after mild COVID-19. Overall study context: Largely, TCR clusters stayed within a single donor. Study conclusions and caveats: Researchers found some responding clones in pre-infection memory, a sign that cross-reactive memory joined. Contracting clones, day 15 to 85, had balanced CD4/CD8, and later expanders favored CD4+.

V was cut by 0 bases and J by 4 bases, with 10 bases left in between. Germline V gene sequence: CDR1 SGDLS, CDR2 YYNGEE. The CDR3 loop spans 14 amino acids. The chain has TRBV9 and TRBJ1-1; a possible D gene is TRBD1 (6 bases). The sequencing sample was made of PBMCs or a T cell subset sorted from them (not recorded which). The TCR comes from a man younger than 30 who had mild COVID-19 (a few samples of this study predate the infection). Cell type and time point are not known. The CDR3 DNA sequence: TGTGCCAGCAGCGTAGCTGGGGGCGGCACTGAAGCTTTCTTT. Amino acids: CASSVAGGGTEAFF. The variable domain in full, completed from reference TRBV9 and TRBJ1-1, reads DSGVTQTPKHLITATGQRVTLRCSPRSGDLSVYWYQQSLDQGLQFLIQYYNGEERAKGNILERFSAQQFPDLHSELNLSSLELGDSALYFCASSVAGGGTEAFFGQGTRLTVV.